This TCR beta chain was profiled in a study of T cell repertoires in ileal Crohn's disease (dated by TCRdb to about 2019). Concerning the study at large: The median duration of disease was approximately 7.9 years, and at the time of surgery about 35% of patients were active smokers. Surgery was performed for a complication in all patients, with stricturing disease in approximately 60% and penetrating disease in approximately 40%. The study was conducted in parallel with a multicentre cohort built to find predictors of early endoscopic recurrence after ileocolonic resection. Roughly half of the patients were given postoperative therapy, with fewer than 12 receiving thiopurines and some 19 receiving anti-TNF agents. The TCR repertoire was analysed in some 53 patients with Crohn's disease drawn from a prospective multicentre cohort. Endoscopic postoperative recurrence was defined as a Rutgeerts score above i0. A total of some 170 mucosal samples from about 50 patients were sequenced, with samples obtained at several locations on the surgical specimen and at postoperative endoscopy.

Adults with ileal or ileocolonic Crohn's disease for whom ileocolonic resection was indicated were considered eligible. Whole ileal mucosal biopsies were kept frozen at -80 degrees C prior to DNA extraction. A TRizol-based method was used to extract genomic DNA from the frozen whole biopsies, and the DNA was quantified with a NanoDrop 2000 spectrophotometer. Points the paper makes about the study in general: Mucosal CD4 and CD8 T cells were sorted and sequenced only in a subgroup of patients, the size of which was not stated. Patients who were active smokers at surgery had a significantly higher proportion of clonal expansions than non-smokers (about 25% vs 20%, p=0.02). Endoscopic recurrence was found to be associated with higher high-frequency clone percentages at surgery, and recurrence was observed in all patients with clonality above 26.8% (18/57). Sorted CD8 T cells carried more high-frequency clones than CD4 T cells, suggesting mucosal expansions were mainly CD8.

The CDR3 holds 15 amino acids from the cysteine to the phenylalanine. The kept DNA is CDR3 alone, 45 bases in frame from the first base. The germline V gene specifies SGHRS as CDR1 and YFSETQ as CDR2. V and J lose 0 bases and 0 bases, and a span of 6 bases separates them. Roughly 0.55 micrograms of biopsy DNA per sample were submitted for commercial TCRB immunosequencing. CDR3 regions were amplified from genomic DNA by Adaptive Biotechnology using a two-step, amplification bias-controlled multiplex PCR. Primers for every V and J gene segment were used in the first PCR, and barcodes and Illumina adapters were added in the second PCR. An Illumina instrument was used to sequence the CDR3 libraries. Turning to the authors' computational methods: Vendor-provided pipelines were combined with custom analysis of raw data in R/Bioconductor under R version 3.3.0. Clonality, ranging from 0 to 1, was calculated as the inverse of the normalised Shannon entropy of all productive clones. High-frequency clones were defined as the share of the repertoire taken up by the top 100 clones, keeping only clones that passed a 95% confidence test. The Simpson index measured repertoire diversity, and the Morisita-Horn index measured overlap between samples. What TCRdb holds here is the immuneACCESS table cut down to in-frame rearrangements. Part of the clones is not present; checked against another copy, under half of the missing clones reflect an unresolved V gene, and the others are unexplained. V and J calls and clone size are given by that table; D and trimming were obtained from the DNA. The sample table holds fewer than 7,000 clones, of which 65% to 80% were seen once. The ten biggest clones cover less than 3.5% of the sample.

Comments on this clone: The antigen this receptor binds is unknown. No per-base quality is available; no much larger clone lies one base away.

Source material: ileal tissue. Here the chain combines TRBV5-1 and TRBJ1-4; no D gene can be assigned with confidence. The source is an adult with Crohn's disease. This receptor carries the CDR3 CASSLAGATNEKLFF. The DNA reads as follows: TGCGCCAGCAGCTTGGCGGGTGCAACTAATGAAAAACTGTTTTTT.